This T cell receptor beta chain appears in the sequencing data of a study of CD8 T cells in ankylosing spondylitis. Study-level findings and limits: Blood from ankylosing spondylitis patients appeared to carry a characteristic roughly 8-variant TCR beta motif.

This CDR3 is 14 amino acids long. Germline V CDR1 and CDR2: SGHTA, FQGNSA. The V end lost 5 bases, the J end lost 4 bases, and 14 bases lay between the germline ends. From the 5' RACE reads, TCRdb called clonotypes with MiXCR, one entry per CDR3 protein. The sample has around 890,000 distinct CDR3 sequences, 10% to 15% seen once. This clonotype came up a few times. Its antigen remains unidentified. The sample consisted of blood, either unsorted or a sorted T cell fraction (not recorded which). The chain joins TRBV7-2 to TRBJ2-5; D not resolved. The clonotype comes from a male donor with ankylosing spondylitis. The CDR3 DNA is TGTGCCAGCAGCCCCGCCAGGAGCCGAGAGACCCAGTACTTC. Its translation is CASSPARSRETQYF.